This TCR beta chain appears in the sequencing data of a study of regulatory T cells in long-lasting Graves disease (dated by TCRdb to the early 2020s). Study-wide context: Antithyroid drugs had been taken for less than 3 months by newly diagnosed Graves' disease patients. This study used TCR sequencing and RNA sequencing of peripheral blood to compare persistent Graves' disease patients against newly diagnosed Graves' disease patients. The study was conducted in China and was registered as a clinical trial. TCR sequencing covered some 13 persistent and roughly 20 newly diagnosed Graves' disease patients, some 35 samples in total.

The study at large found these results: Patients with persistent disease shared more public clonotypes (about 2,900) than newly diagnosed patients did (more than 900). Sequencing and analysis were limited to the TCR beta chain. The authors noted that the small sample size was a limitation that may lower accuracy. Compared with newly diagnosed patients, patients with persistent Graves' disease had lower TCR Shannon entropy and fewer highly expanded clones, which suggests clonal expansion. Because the primary lesion, thyroid tissue, could not be accessed, the study looked at peripheral blood alone. Preferential use of TRBV28, TRBJ1-2 and TRBJ2-5 was observed in persistent disease, whereas TRBV20-1 and TRBJ2-1 were favored in newly diagnosed disease.

This clonotype occurred many times. The antigen it recognizes is unknown. No much larger clonotype is one base removed from it; base qualities were not supplied. The library relied on multiplex PCR. TCRdb records Illumina HiSeq 4000 as the sequencer. iRepertoire HTBI primers and Arm-PCR amplification of CDR3 regions were used to construct TCR beta libraries. Gel purification was performed on PCR products prior to sequencing. The authors processed their data as follows. Across samples, roughly 60 TRBV and 14 TRBJ segments were identified and used for gene usage analysis of CDR3 amino acid clonotypes. Filtered high-quality paired reads were merged into contigs using COPE and FqMerger. BLAST was used to align contigs to IMGT TRBV, TRBD and TRBJ reference genes, with CDR3 defined following IMGT. Highly expanded clones were defined as clonotypes with a frequency above 0.1%. Repertoire diversity was measured by Shannon entropy, and V-J evenness by the Gini coefficient. Public clonotypes were defined as clonotypes shared by more than one individual. The raw public data were reprocessed by TCRdb itself: fastp quality trimming at Q25, MiXCR clonotype calling, in-frame beta chains only. Every CDR3 protein is listed once, alongside the most common genes and DNA of its rows. These V and J calls derive from TCRdb rather than the authors' analysis. The sample includes 550,000 to 700,000 distinct CDR3 sequences, with about 16% observed a single time. The ten most abundant clones make up about 12% of the sample.

Reading the label with the study, this specimen's time point is: newly diagnosed GD, antithyroid drugs for less than 3 months. For both TCR sequencing and RNA sequencing, RNA was extracted from PBMCs using TRIzol. The diagnosis of Graves' disease followed American Thyroid Association guidelines. Patients were recruited from an endocrinology department in Xi'an, China. Each patient gave roughly 8.4 milliliters of peripheral blood, collected in an EDTA anticoagulant tube. Ficoll Paque Plus density gradient separation was used to isolate PBMCs, and no further T cell sorting was performed. An Agilent 2100 Bioanalyzer and agarose gel were used to check RNA quality, while a NanoDrop 2000 measured RNA concentration. Clipping removes 0 bases from V and 16 bases from J, with 12 as the unmatched junction base count. CDR3 length: 14 amino acids, cysteine to phenylalanine. The DNA shown is the 42-base CDR3, in frame from base 1. Sequences DFQATT (CDR1) and SNEGSKA (CDR2) are obtained from the germline V gene (reference sequence).

These records were also assigned to another study, of T cells in Graves' hyperthyroidism and ophthalmopathy. That second publication adds: Stable Graves' hyperthyroidism was defined as the absence of progression to ophthalmopathy over 18 months of follow-up. Hyperthyroidism patients were aged 18 to 65 years and newly diagnosed, with disease duration of less than 2 months. Patients with uncontrolled infections, other autoimmune diseases, pregnancy or lactation were excluded. Diagnoses were based on clinical symptoms, serum thyroxine and TRAb, thyroid ultrasound and orbital computed tomography. A first-round RT-PCR of the TCR CDR3 used the HTBI primer set with the Qiagen OneStep RT-PCR kit. Most expanded thyroid clonotypes (frequency above 0.001) were also detected in blood, a finding suggesting that blood repertoires may reflect thyroid immune responses. A model built on a 13 V-J signature distinguished ophthalmopathy from stable hyperthyroidism, reaching roughly 88% sensitivity and 81% to 83% specificity in cross-validation and 80%/75% in testing. In validation, the model predicted progression to ophthalmopathy with 55% to 71% sensitivity and less than 75% specificity, a median of approximately 6.5 months before onset. TCR V-J signatures able to tell the groups apart were searched for in a discovery cohort of 90 to 100 patients, of whom about 40 had Graves' ophthalmopathy and about 55 had stable Graves' hyperthyroidism. Prospective prediction of ophthalmopathy was tested in an independent validation cohort consisting of under 20 hyperthyroidism patients and about 17 patients who later progressed to ophthalmopathy. For training and testing, the 100 or so patients in the discovery cohort were randomly divided in a 7:3 ratio. In addition, the study compared T-cell repertoires in thyroid tissue and in blood from several Graves' hyperthyroidism patients. Once sampling was done, hyperthyroidism patients were given methimazole at a starting dose of 30 mg daily, whereas ophthalmopathy patients were given high-dose intravenous methylprednisolone. Libraries were constructed in a second round of multiplex PCR, after which size selection and purification were performed. Libraries were sequenced paired-end with 100 bp reads on an Illumina HiSeq2000. Raw data were processed with SOAPnuke, discarding reads with adapters, uncalled bases, mean Phred below 15, or no exact constant-primer or identifier match. COPE v1.2.5 was used to merge the high-quality paired reads, and each unique nucleotide sequence was defined as a clonotype. Clonotypes were aligned to IMGT TRBV, TRBD and TRBJ reference segments using MiTCR v1.1. Analysis was restricted to V-J combinations with a frequency above 0.0001, which covered 99.2% of repertoires. The TCS score was defined as F50 (clonal expansion) divided by E x V (chaos), with BLOSUM62-based TCRdist calculated between CDR3 peptides within each V-J. Welch's t-statistics and random forest reduced around 550 V-J features to 13, which were used in a naive Bayes classifier (R e1071). No statistical method was used to fix the sample size in advance, and group allocation was not hidden from the investigators. The paper describes TCR Vbeta CDR3 sequencing of 120 to 150 peripheral blood samples, made up of 43 ophthalmopathy patients, around 73 hyperthyroidism patients and about 17 progressor patients.

The clonotype originates from a man younger than 35 with Graves disease. Donor details come from another sample of the same person, matched by shared clones. The chain is assembled from TRBV20-1 and TRBJ2-2, and 9 junction bases match TRBD2. The sequences come from peripheral blood mononuclear cells (PBMCs), collected at new diagnosis, from a patient treated with antithyroid drugs. The DNA sequence is as follows: TGCAGTGCTAGAGATTTGGCGGGAGGGCCGAAGAAGTTTTTT. Translated, it gives CSARDLAGGPKKFF.